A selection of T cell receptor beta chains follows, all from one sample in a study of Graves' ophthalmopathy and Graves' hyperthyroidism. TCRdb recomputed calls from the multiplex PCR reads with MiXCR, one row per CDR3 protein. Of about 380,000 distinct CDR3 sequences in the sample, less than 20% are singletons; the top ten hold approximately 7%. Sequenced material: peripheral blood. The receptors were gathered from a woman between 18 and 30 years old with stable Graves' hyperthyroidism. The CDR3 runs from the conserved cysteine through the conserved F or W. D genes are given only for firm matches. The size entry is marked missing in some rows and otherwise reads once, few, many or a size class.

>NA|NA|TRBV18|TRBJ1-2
TGTGCCAGCTCACCGGTAGAAGGCTACACCTTC
CASSPVEGYTF
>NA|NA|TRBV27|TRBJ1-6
TGTGCCAGCAGTATGGGCGGGATCGGTAATTCACCCCTCCGCTTT
CASSMGGIGNSPLRF
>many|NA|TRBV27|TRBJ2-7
TGTGCCAGCAGTTTATCGATGGACAACGAGCAGTACTTC
CASSLSMDNEQYF
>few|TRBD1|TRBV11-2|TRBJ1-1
TGTGCCAGCAGCTTAGATCGGAGGACAGGGACCAGGACGGCTTTCTTT
CASSLDRRTGTRTAFF
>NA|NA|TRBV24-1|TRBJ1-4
TGTGCCACCAGTGATTTGGGCGAAAAACTGTTTTTT
CATSDLGEKLFF
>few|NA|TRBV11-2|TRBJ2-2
TGTGCCAGCAGCTCCTCGCGGGGGCCAATCACCGGGGAGCTGTTTTTT
CASSSSRGPITGELFF
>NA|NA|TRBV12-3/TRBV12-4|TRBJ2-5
TGTGCCAGCAGCCTCGGACAGACGGCCCAAGAGACCCAGTACTTC
CASSLGQTAQETQYF
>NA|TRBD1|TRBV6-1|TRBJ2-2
TGTGCCAGCAGTCCTACAGGGGCCGCGAACACCGGGGAGCTGTTTTTT
CASSPTGAANTGELFF
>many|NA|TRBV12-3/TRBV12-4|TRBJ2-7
TGTGCCAGCGGCTCTAAAGACAACTCCTACGAGCAGTACTTC
CASGSKDNSYEQYF
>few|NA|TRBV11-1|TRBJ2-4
TGTGCCAGCAGCTTAGGTCCGACAGAATTCTTAGCCAAAAACATTCAGTACTTC
CASSLGPTEFLAKNIQYF
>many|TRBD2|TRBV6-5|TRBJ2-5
TGTGCCAGCAGTTACCCACTAGCGGGGGAAGAGACCCAGTACTTC
CASSYPLAGEETQYF
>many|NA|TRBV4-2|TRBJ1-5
TGTGCCAGCAGCCAAGATGGCCAGGGATATCAGCCCCAGCATTTT
CASSQDGQGYQPQHF
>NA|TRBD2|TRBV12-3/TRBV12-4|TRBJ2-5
TGTGCCAGCAGTCCTCAGCGGGGGGGAGAGACCCAGGACTTC
CASSPQRGGETQDF
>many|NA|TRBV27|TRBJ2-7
TGTGCCAGCAGTGTCCTACAGGGCTACGAGCAGTACTTC
CASSVLQGYEQYF
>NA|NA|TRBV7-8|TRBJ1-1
TGTGCCAGCAGCTTCGACGGCAGGCTCACTGAAGCTTTCTTT
CASSFDGRLTEAFF
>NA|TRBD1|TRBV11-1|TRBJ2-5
TGTGCCAGCAGCCGGGACAGCGAGGGCCAAGAGACCCAGTACTTC
CASSRDSEGQETQYF
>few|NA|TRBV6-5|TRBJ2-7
TGTGCCAGCAGGGTTTCGGGGGAGCAGTACTTC
CASRVSGEQYF
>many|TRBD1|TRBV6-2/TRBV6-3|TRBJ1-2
TGTGCCAGCAGTTACGGGGACAGGATTAACTATGGCTACACCTTC
CASSYGDRINYGYTF
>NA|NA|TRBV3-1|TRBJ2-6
TGTGCCAGCAGCCCAACCCGATGGGGCAAAGGGTCCTCTGGGGCCAACGTCCTGACTTTC
CASSPTRWGKGSSGANVLTF
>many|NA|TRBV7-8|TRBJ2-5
TGTGCCAGTACCTGGGGGACCCAGTACTTC
CASTWGTQYF
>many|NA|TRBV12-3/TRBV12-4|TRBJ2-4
TGTGCCAGCAGTTTACTAGAGATCAACATTCAGTACTTC
CASSLLEINIQYF
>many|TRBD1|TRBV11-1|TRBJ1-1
TGTGCCAGCAGCTTACTTCCGGGACAGGGGTCCTTTGAAGCTTTCTTT
CASSLLPGQGSFEAFF
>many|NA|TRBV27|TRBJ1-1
TGTGCCAGCAGTTTATATCAGGGGCAGAACACTGAAGCTTTCTTT
CASSLYQGQNTEAFF
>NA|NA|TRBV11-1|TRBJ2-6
TGTGCCAGCAGCCCTTCCAGGGGATCTGGGGCCAACGTCCTGACTTTC
CASSPSRGSGANVLTF
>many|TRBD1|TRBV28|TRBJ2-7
TGTGCCAGCAGTTCCGAGGGACAGTTTCTGGACGAGCAGTACTTC
CASSSEGQFLDEQYF
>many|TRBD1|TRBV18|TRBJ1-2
TGTGCCAGCTCCCCTCAACAGGGGAGCTATGGCTACACCTTC
CASSPQQGSYGYTF
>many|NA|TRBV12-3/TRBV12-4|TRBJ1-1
TGTGCCAGCAGTTTAGCCCGGGAGGGGGGCCCTGAAGCTTTCTTT
CASSLAREGGPEAFF
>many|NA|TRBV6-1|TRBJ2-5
TGTGCCAGCACCACGGGGGGCAAAGAGACCCAGTACTTC
CASTTGGKETQYF